Listed below are T cell receptor beta chains from one sample, sequenced in a study of a mutant IDH1 vaccine in newly diagnosed glioma. Assay: immunoSEQ multiplex PCR; the TCRdb copy retains only in-frame clones and omits some. Found here are tens of thousands of clones, around 89% of them singletons; the top ten hold around 1.5%. Their antigens remain unidentified. The specimen comprised PBMCs, sampled from a glioma patient whose treatment included an IDH1 peptide vaccine. The receptor source for this set is a man aged 40-49 years with glioma. Both conserved end residues are part of each CDR3. The D gene is left open where the match is weak. Expanded clones are given a class, and other clones once, few, many or no size at all.

clone size	D gene	V gene	J gene	CDR3 protein	CDR3 DNA
.	TRBD1	TRBV18	TRBJ2-1	CASSPGQRNEQFF	TGTGCCAGCTCCCCGGGACAGCGGAATGAGCAGTTCTTC
.	TRBD2	TRBV18	TRBJ2-3	CASSPGRAGVGDTQYF	TGTGCCAGCTCACCAGGTCGAGCGGGAGTTGGAGATACGCAGTATTTT
few	.	TRBV4-2	TRBJ1-4	CASSQDVGGKLFF	TGTGCCAGCAGCCAAGATGTGGGGGGAAAACTGTTTTTT
once	.	TRBV21-1	TRBJ2-2	CASSKARGTGNNGELFF	TGTGCCAGCAGCAAAGCGCGGGGGACAGGGAATAACGGGGAGCTGTTTTTT
.	.	TRBV6-1	TRBJ1-5	CASRGGRNQPQHF	TGTGCCAGCAGGGGAGGACGTAATCAGCCCCAGCATTTT
.	TRBD1	TRBV29-1	TRBJ2-3	CSARTGVGTDTQYF	TGCAGCGCCCGGACAGGGGTCGGGACAGATACGCAGTATTTT
.	.	TRBV6-1	TRBJ1-3	CASSVTRPSGNTIYF	TGTGCCAGCAGTGTCACTCGGCCCTCTGGAAACACCATATATTTT
.	.	TRBV2	TRBJ1-2	CATRGGVGYGYTF	TGTGCCACTAGAGGAGGTGTGGGGTATGGCTACACCTTC
.	.	TRBV27	TRBJ2-2	CASSGIAGFPGELFF	TGTGCCAGCAGTGGGATCGCGGGGTTTCCCGGGGAGCTGTTTTTT
.	.	TRBV6-1	TRBJ1-5	CASSAVGNQPQHF	TGTGCCAGCAGTGCCGTTGGCAATCAGCCCCAGCATTTT
.	.	TRBV19	TRBJ1-2	CASSILGQGDYGYTF	TGTGCCAGTAGTATACTAGGGCAGGGCGACTATGGCTACACCTTC